A selection of T cell receptor beta chains follows, all from one sample in a study of Ad26.COV2.S vaccination and SARS-CoV-2 variants. The data were produced by immunoSEQ multiplex PCR, yet TCRdb's version contains in-frame clones alone and is incomplete. The data hold 440,000 or so clones, with less than 95% observed a single time. The sequences come from peripheral blood, collected in a trial of Ad26.COV2.S vaccine versus placebo. These receptor sequences come from a person between 18 and 65 years old who received the Ad26.COV2.S COVID-19 vaccine or a placebo. Each CDR3 is given with its conserved first and last residue. D genes are given only for firm matches. Clone size appears in some rows only: once, few, many, or a class for an expanded clone.

d_gene: -; v_gene: TRBV2; j_gene: TRBJ2-2; abundance: -; CDR3aa: CASSDGLHTGELFF; CDR3nt: TGTGCCAGCAGTGATGGCCTTCACACCGGGGAGCTGTTTTTT
d_gene: -; v_gene: TRBV7-3; j_gene: TRBJ1-2; abundance: -; CDR3aa: CASSLMAGLGYGYTF; CDR3nt: TGTGCCAGCAGCTTAATGGCAGGGTTGGGGTATGGCTACACCTTC
d_gene: -; v_gene: TRBV6-5; j_gene: TRBJ2-7; abundance: once; CDR3aa: CASSRSVYEQYF; CDR3nt: TGTGCCAGCAGTCGCTCAGTCTACGAGCAGTACTTC
d_gene: -; v_gene: TRBV5-4; j_gene: TRBJ1-2; abundance: few; CDR3aa: CASSLGASYGYTF; CDR3nt: TGTGCCAGCAGCTTGGGGGCAAGCTATGGCTACACCTTC
d_gene: -; v_gene: TRBV6-5; j_gene: TRBJ1-4; abundance: -; CDR3aa: CASSYTVATNEKLFF; CDR3nt: TGTGCCAGCAGTTACACAGTTGCAACTAATGAAAAACTGTTTTTT
d_gene: TRBD1; v_gene: TRBV19; j_gene: TRBJ1-2; abundance: -; CDR3aa: CASSTPGQGANYGYTF; CDR3nt: TGTGCCAGTAGTACCCCGGGACAGGGGGCAAACTATGGCTACACCTTC
d_gene: -; v_gene: TRBV6-2/TRBV6-3; j_gene: TRBJ2-3; abundance: -; CDR3aa: CASSYLRGPTDTQYF; CDR3nt: TGTGCCAGCAGTTACCTTCGAGGCCCCACAGATACGCAGTATTTT
d_gene: -; v_gene: TRBV6-5; j_gene: TRBJ1-6; abundance: -; CDR3aa: CASSPRTVNSPLHF; CDR3nt: TGTGCCAGCAGTCCCCGGACAGTGAATTCACCCCTCCACTTT
d_gene: TRBD2; v_gene: TRBV5-6; j_gene: TRBJ2-2; abundance: -; CDR3aa: CASSLDVGAGAGGELFF; CDR3nt: TGTGCCAGCAGCTTGGATGTTGGAGCGGGAGCGGGCGGGGAGCTGTTTTTT
d_gene: TRBD2; v_gene: TRBV28; j_gene: TRBJ2-1; abundance: -; CDR3aa: CASSLSGRSTNEQFF; CDR3nt: TGTGCCAGCAGTTTAAGCGGGAGGTCCACAAATGAGCAGTTCTTC
d_gene: TRBD2; v_gene: TRBV5-4; j_gene: TRBJ2-5; abundance: -; CDR3aa: CASSPGGGQETQYF; CDR3nt: TGTGCCAGCAGCCCGGGAGGGGGGCAAGAGACCCAGTACTTC
d_gene: -; v_gene: TRBV4-3; j_gene: TRBJ1-6; abundance: -; CDR3aa: CASSQGLKAPSLHF; CDR3nt: TGCGCCAGCAGCCAAGGTCTAAAAGCTCCGTCCCTCCACTTT
d_gene: TRBD1; v_gene: TRBV15; j_gene: TRBJ1-3; abundance: -; CDR3aa: CATSDRGPDTIYF; CDR3nt: TGTGCCACCAGCGACAGGGGGCCTGACACCATATATTTT
d_gene: -; v_gene: TRBV29-1; j_gene: TRBJ2-7; abundance: once; CDR3aa: CSVEVGQEDYEQYF; CDR3nt: TGCAGCGTTGAAGTAGGGCAGGAGGACTACGAGCAGTACTTC
d_gene: -; v_gene: TRBV14; j_gene: TRBJ1-2; abundance: -; CDR3aa: CASSQDLAGAPYGYTF; CDR3nt: TGTGCCAGCAGCCAAGATTTGGCAGGGGCCCCCTATGGCTACACCTTC
d_gene: -; v_gene: TRBV24-1; j_gene: TRBJ1-2; abundance: -; CDR3aa: CATSDPGEGYGYTF; CDR3nt: TGTGCCACCAGTGACCCAGGGGAGGGGTATGGCTACACCTTC
d_gene: -; v_gene: TRBV5-5; j_gene: TRBJ2-1; abundance: -; CDR3aa: CASSLADEQFF; CDR3nt: TGTGCCAGCAGCTTGGCTGATGAGCAGTTCTTC
d_gene: TRBD2; v_gene: TRBV9; j_gene: TRBJ2-1; abundance: -; CDR3aa: CASSVATERGGNKFF; CDR3nt: TGTGCCAGCAGCGTAGCAACGGAGCGGGGGGGCAATAAGTTCTTC
d_gene: -; v_gene: TRBV4-2; j_gene: TRBJ1-1; abundance: few; CDR3aa: CASSQEFRMNTEAFF; CDR3nt: TGTGCCAGCAGCCAAGAATTTAGGATGAACACTGAAGCTTTCTTT
d_gene: -; v_gene: TRBV18; j_gene: TRBJ2-7; abundance: -; CDR3aa: CASSPQGLAGNSYEQYF; CDR3nt: TGTGCCAGCTCACCACAGGGGTTGGCAGGGAATTCCTACGAGCAGTACTTC
d_gene: TRBD1; v_gene: TRBV30; j_gene: TRBJ1-3; abundance: -; CDR3aa: CAWSRDSGSGNTIYF; CDR3nt: TGTGCCTGGAGCCGGGACAGCGGCTCTGGAAACACCATATATTTT
d_gene: TRBD2; v_gene: TRBV6-4; j_gene: TRBJ2-4; abundance: few; CDR3aa: CASPSGIVAKNIQYF; CDR3nt: TGTGCCAGCCCTAGCGGGATAGTGGCCAAAAACATTCAGTACTTC
d_gene: TRBD2; v_gene: TRBV7-2; j_gene: TRBJ2-7; abundance: once; CDR3aa: CASSLRVAGEQYF; CDR3nt: TGTGCCAGCAGCTTAAGGGTAGCGGGAGAGCAGTACTTC
d_gene: -; v_gene: TRBV28; j_gene: TRBJ2-5; abundance: -; CDR3aa: CASSSTGRREQETQYF; CDR3nt: TGTGCCAGCAGTAGCACAGGGAGAAGGGAGCAAGAGACCCAGTACTTC
d_gene: -; v_gene: TRBV14; j_gene: TRBJ2-7; abundance: -; CDR3aa: CASSLGDRINSYEQYF; CDR3nt: TGTGCCAGCAGCCTAGGAGACAGGATCAACTCCTACGAGCAGTACTTC
d_gene: -; v_gene: TRBV6-2/TRBV6-3; j_gene: TRBJ2-1; abundance: -; CDR3aa: CASSSGSEQFF; CDR3nt: TGTGCCAGCAGTTCCGGTTCCGAGCAGTTCTTC
d_gene: TRBD1; v_gene: TRBV4-1; j_gene: TRBJ1-5; abundance: few; CDR3aa: CASSQRIGGQGLSNQPQHF; CDR3nt: TGCGCCAGCAGCCAAAGGATAGGGGGACAGGGGCTTAGCAATCAGCCCCAGCATTTT
d_gene: -; v_gene: TRBV6-1; j_gene: TRBJ1-2; abundance: -; CDR3aa: CASSEWGRGGGYTF; CDR3nt: TGTGCCAGCAGTGAATGGGGCAGGGGTGGTGGCTACACCTTC
d_gene: -; v_gene: TRBV10-2; j_gene: TRBJ2-2; abundance: -; CDR3aa: CASSSVSTGELFF; CDR3nt: TGCGCCAGCAGTTCGGTGAGCACCGGGGAGCTGTTTTTT
d_gene: -; v_gene: TRBV5-5; j_gene: TRBJ1-1; abundance: -; CDR3aa: CASSLVPTGTRTEAFF; CDR3nt: TGTGCCAGCAGCTTGGTACCGACAGGAACGAGGACTGAAGCTTTCTTT
d_gene: -; v_gene: TRBV6-5; j_gene: TRBJ2-1; abundance: -; CDR3aa: CASNGGFRNEQFF; CDR3nt: TGTGCCAGCAATGGGGGCTTTCGAAATGAGCAGTTCTTC
d_gene: TRBD1; v_gene: TRBV28; j_gene: TRBJ2-3; abundance: once; CDR3aa: CASSKQGLHTDTQYF; CDR3nt: TGTGCCAGCAGTAAACAGGGGCTTCACACAGATACGCAGTATTTT
d_gene: -; v_gene: TRBV5-1; j_gene: TRBJ2-5; abundance: -; CDR3aa: CASSLGPQETQYF; CDR3nt: TGCGCCAGCAGCTTGGGCCCTCAGGAGACCCAGTACTTC
d_gene: TRBD2; v_gene: TRBV7-3; j_gene: TRBJ2-3; abundance: -; CDR3aa: CATSTSGGLFDTQYF; CDR3nt: TGTGCCACCTCTACTAGCGGGGGCCTCTTTGATACGCAGTATTTT
d_gene: -; v_gene: TRBV19; j_gene: TRBJ2-5; abundance: -; CDR3aa: CASSMGGARETQYF; CDR3nt: TGTGCCAGTAGTATGGGGGGCGCACGGGAGACCCAGTACTTC
d_gene: -; v_gene: TRBV3-1/TRBV3-2; j_gene: TRBJ2-1; abundance: -; CDR3aa: CASSQLTTGGGNEQFF; CDR3nt: TGTGCCAGCAGCCAACTTACTACAGGGGGGGGCAATGAGCAGTTCTTC
d_gene: TRBD1; v_gene: TRBV28; j_gene: TRBJ2-7; abundance: -; CDR3aa: CASSSPFLDRAQPYEQYF; CDR3nt: TGTGCCAGCAGTTCCCCCTTTCTTGACAGGGCCCAACCCTACGAGCAGTACTTC
d_gene: -; v_gene: TRBV6-2/TRBV6-3; j_gene: TRBJ2-7; abundance: -; CDR3aa: CASSRHGGEQYF; CDR3nt: TGTGCCAGCAGCCGACACGGGGGAGAGCAGTACTTC
d_gene: -; v_gene: TRBV30; j_gene: TRBJ1-4; abundance: -; CDR3aa: CAWSSYIQNEKLFF; CDR3nt: TGTGCCTGGAGTAGTTACATTCAGAATGAAAAACTGTTTTTT
d_gene: TRBD1; v_gene: TRBV7-9; j_gene: TRBJ2-6; abundance: -; CDR3aa: CASSFQGVASGANVLTF; CDR3nt: TGTGCCAGCAGCTTCCAGGGGGTGGCCTCTGGGGCCAACGTCCTGACTTTC
d_gene: TRBD2; v_gene: TRBV5-1; j_gene: TRBJ2-1; abundance: -; CDR3aa: CASRTSGRATHNEQFF; CDR3nt: TGCGCCAGCAGGACTAGCGGGAGGGCCACCCACAATGAGCAGTTCTTC
d_gene: -; v_gene: TRBV27; j_gene: TRBJ1-1; abundance: -; CDR3aa: CASSSGGFDTEAFF; CDR3nt: TGTGCCAGCAGTTCGGGGGGCTTTGACACTGAAGCTTTCTTT
d_gene: -; v_gene: TRBV7-2; j_gene: TRBJ1-2; abundance: -; CDR3aa: CASSTPAGAGGYTF; CDR3nt: TGTGCCAGCAGCACGCCAGCGGGGGCAGGGGGCTACACCTTC
d_gene: -; v_gene: TRBV11-2; j_gene: TRBJ2-2; abundance: once; CDR3aa: CASSLYITGELFF; CDR3nt: TGTGCCAGCAGCTTATACATCACCGGGGAGCTGTTTTTT
d_gene: -; v_gene: TRBV14; j_gene: TRBJ1-4; abundance: once; CDR3aa: CASSPQGRSEKLFF; CDR3nt: TGTGCCAGCAGCCCTCAGGGTAGGAGTGAAAAACTGTTTTTT
d_gene: -; v_gene: TRBV5-1; j_gene: TRBJ2-7; abundance: -; CDR3aa: CASSRDNLYEQYF; CDR3nt: TGCGCCAGCAGCCGGGACAACCTCTACGAGCAGTACTTC
d_gene: -; v_gene: TRBV14; j_gene: TRBJ2-5; abundance: -; CDR3aa: CASSQVRGVETQYF; CDR3nt: TGTGCCAGCAGCCAAGTCAGGGGCGTGGAGACCCAGTACTTC
d_gene: -; v_gene: TRBV28; j_gene: TRBJ2-3; abundance: -; CDR3aa: CASRQSGDTDTQYF; CDR3nt: TGTGCCAGCAGACAATCGGGAGACACAGATACGCAGTATTTT
d_gene: -; v_gene: TRBV27; j_gene: TRBJ2-1; abundance: few; CDR3aa: CASSFGRDNEQFF; CDR3nt: TGTGCCAGCAGTTTCGGCAGGGACAATGAGCAGTTCTTC
d_gene: TRBD1; v_gene: TRBV5-1; j_gene: TRBJ1-2; abundance: -; CDR3aa: CASSSDRGQGYTF; CDR3nt: TGCGCCAGCAGCTCGGACAGGGGGCAAGGCTACACCTTC
d_gene: TRBD2; v_gene: TRBV4-2; j_gene: TRBJ2-3; abundance: -; CDR3aa: CASSQELAGVSDTQYF; CDR3nt: TGTGCCAGCAGCCAGGAACTAGCGGGAGTATCAGATACGCAGTATTTT
d_gene: TRBD1; v_gene: TRBV24-1; j_gene: TRBJ2-2; abundance: -; CDR3aa: CATSDLHLGDRGETGELFF; CDR3nt: TGTGCCACCAGTGATTTGCATCTGGGGGACAGGGGGGAGACCGGGGAGCTGTTTTTT